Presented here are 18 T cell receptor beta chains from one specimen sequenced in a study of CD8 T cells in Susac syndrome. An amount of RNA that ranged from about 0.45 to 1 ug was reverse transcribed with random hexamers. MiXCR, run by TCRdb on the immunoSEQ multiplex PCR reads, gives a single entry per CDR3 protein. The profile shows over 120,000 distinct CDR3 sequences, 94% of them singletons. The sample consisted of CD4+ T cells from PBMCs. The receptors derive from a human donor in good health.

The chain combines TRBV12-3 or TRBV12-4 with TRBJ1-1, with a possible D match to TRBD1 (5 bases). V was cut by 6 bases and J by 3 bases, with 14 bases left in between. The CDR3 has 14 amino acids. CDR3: CASRDDDRHTEAFF. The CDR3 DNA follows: TGTGCCAGCAGGGATGATGACAGACACACTGAAGCTTTCTTT.

The CDR3: CASSLAGLFQETQYF. DNA of the CDR3: TGTGCCAGCAGCTTGGCGGGACTGTTTCAAGAGACCCAGTACTTC. The gene calls are TRBV5-4 and TRBJ2-5, with TRBD2 as a possible D gene (6 bases). V shed 0 bases and J shed 2 bases, with 11 bases lying between them. The CDR3 spans 15 residues. Germline V lookup: CDR1 SGHNT, CDR2 YYREEE (reference sequence).

The CDR3 nucleotides read TGTGCCAGCAGTTATGAGGCGGGAGGGCCGATGGAGACCCAGTACTTC. It codes for CASSYEAGGPMETQYF. The rearrangement links TRBV6-2 or TRBV6-3 to TRBJ2-5, with 9 bases lining up with TRBD2. Germline values: CDR1 MNHEY, CDR2 SVGEGT. The CDR3 is made up of 16 amino acids. The V and J ends lost 3 bases and 5 bases, in that order; junction bases with no gene match: 10.

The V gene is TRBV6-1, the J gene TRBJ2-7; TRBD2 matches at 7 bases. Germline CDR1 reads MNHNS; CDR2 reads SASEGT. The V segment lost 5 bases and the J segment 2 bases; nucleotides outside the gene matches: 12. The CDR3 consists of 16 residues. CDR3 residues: CASSRPGASGAYEQYF. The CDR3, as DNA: TGTGCCAGCAGTCGCCCTGGGGCTAGCGGAGCCTACGAGCAGTACTTC.

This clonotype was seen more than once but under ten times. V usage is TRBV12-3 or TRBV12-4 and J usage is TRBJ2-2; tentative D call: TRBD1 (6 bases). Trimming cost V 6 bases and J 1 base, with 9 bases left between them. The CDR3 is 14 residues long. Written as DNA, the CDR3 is TGTGCCAGCAGCCCACAGGGGAACACCGGGGAGCTGTTTTTT. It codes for CASSPQGNTGELFF.

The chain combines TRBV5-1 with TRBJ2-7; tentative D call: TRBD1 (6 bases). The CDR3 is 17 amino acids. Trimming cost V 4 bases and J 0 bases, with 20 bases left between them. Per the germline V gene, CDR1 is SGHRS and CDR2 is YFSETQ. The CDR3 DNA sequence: TGCGCCAGCAGCCGCCGCTCCGTAAACAGGGACTCCTACGAGCAGTACTTC. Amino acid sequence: CASSRRSVNRDSYEQYF.

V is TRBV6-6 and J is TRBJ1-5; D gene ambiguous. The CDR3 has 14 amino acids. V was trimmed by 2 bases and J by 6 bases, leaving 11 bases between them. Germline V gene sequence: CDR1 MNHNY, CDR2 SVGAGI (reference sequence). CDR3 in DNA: TGTGCCAGCAGTTACCCAGGTGGGGTTCAGCCCCAGCATTTT. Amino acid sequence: CASSYPGGVQPQHF.

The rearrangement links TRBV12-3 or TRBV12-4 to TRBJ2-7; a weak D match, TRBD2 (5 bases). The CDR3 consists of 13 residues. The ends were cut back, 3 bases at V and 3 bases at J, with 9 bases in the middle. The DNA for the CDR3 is TGTGCCAGCAGTTTTCAGCGGCTCTACGAGCAGTACTTC. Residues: CASSFQRLYEQYF.

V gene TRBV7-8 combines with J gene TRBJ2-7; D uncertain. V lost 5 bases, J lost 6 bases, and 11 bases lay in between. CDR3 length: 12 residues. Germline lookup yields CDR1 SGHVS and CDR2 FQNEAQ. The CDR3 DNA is TGTGCCAGCAGCCCCCTGGGCGGCGAGCAGTACTTC. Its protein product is CASSPLGGEQYF.

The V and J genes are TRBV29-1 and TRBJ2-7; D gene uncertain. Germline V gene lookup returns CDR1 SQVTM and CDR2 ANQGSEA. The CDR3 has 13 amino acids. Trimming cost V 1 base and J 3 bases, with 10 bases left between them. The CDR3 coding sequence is TGCAGCGTTGAAGGCCGTACGAACTACGAGCAGTACTTC. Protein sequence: CSVEGRTNYEQYF.

CDR3 region: CATSSPGSDTQYF. The CDR3 bases are TGTGCCACCAGCAGCCCGGGGAGCGATACGCAGTATTTT. The chain employs TRBV15 and TRBJ2-3; TRBD2 is a possible D gene (5 bases). The germline CDR1 and CDR2 sequences are LNHNV and YYDKDF (reference sequence). CDR3 length: 13 amino acids. V shed 3 bases and J shed 6 bases, with 10 bases lying between them.

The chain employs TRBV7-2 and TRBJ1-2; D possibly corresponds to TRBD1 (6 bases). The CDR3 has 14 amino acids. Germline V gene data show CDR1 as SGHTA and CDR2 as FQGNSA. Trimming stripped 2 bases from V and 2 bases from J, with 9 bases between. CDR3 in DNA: TGTGCCAGCAGCTTAAGTACAGGGAACTATGGCTACACCTTC. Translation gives CASSLSTGNYGYTF.

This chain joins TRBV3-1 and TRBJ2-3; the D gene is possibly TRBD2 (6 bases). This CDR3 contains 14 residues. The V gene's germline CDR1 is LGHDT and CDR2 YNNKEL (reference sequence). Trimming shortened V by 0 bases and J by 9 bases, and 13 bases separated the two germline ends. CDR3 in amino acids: CASSQDFMSGTQYF. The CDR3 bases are TGTGCCAGCAGCCAAGATTTTATGAGCGGGACGCAGTATTTT.

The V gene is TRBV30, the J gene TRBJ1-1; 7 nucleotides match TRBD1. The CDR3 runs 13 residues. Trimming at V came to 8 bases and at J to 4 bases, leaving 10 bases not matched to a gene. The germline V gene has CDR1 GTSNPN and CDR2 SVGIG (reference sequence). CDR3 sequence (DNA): TGTGCCACCCAGGGGGGGCGCCGCACTGAAGCTTTCTTT. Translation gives CATQGGRRTEAFF.

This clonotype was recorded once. The CDR3 sequence is CATSDFGGELFF. CDR3 nucleotide sequence: TGTGCCACCAGTGATTTTGGCGGGGAGCTGTTTTTT. The rearrangement joins TRBV24-1 to TRBJ2-2; no firm D call. The ends were cut back, 1 base at V and 7 bases at J, with 3 bases in the middle. This CDR3 has 12 residues. The germline V gene has CDR1 KGHDR and CDR2 SFDVKD.

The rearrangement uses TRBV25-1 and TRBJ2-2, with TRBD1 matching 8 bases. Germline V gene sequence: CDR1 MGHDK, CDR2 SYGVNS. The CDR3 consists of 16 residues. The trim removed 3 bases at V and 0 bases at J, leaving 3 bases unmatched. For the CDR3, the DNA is TGTGCCAGCAGTGACAGGGGACAGGCGAACACCGGGGAGCTGTTTTTT. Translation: CASSDRGQANTGELFF.

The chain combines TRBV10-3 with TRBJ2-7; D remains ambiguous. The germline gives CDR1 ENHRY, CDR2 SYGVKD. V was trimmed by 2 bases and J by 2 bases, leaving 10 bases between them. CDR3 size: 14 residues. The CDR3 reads CAISERVGPYEQYF. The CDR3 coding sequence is TGTGCCATCAGTGAGAGGGTAGGGCCCTACGAGCAGTACTTC.

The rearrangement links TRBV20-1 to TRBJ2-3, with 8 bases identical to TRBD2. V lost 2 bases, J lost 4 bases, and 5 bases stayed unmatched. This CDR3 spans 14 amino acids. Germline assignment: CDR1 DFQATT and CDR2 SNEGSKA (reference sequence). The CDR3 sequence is CSARSGGAADTQYF. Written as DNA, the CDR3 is TGCAGTGCTAGATCGGGGGGGGCGGCAGATACGCAGTATTTT.